The 5 T cell receptor beta chains below all came from one sample that was sequenced in a study of blood T cell repertoires in COVID-19. Method: immunoSEQ multiplex PCR; TCRdb's copy keeps in-frame clones and lacks some. Seen here are roughly 260,000 clones, around 89% observed once, and the top ten hold approximately 3.8%. Sequencing input: peripheral blood. The receptors derive from a man in his sixties who had recovered from COVID-19.

The chain is built from TRBV6-4 and TRBJ1-2; 10 bases are shared with TRBD1. The CDR3 runs to 15 residues. Germline V lookup: CDR1 MRHNA, CDR2 SNTAGT. The J segment lost 4 bases and the V segment lost 2 bases, leaving 4 bases of the junction unmatched. This CDR3 reads CASSDRTGGSYGYTF. CDR3 sequence (DNA): TGTGCCAGCAGTGACCGGACAGGGGGTAGCTATGGCTACACCTTC.

The V and J genes are TRBV12-3 or TRBV12-4 and TRBJ1-1; D remains ambiguous. Between the trimmed V and J ends, which lost 6 bases and 7 bases, there was a span of 12 bases. The CDR3 spans 12 residues. The CDR3 loop is CASSLETYEAFF. DNA for the CDR3: TGTGCCAGCAGCCTGGAGACCTATGAAGCTTTCTTT.

The chain is built from TRBV18 and TRBJ1-6, with TRBD1 identical over 9 bases. Trimming removed 3 bases from V and 7 bases from J; junction bases left unmatched: 7. Per germline, CDR1 KGHSH and CDR2 LQKENI. This CDR3 region has 16 residues. The CDR3 is CASSPRTGAENSPLHF. As DNA, the CDR3 is TGTGCCAGCTCACCGCGGACAGGGGCGGAAAATTCACCCCTCCACTTT.

This clone was seen just once. This chain connects TRBV19 to TRBJ1-5; a possible D gene is TRBD1 (5 bases). V lost 5 bases, J lost 0 bases, and 11 bases lay in between. The germline V gene has CDR1 LNHDA and CDR2 SQIVND (reference sequence). This CDR3 is 15 amino acids long. The CDR3 bases are TGTGCCAGTAGTTACAGGCTCTATAGCAATCAGCCCCAGCATTTT. This translates into CASSYRLYSNQPQHF.

This chain connects TRBV5-4 to TRBJ2-3; D remains unclear. V gave up 4 bases and J gave up 0 bases, with 9 bases separating them. Germline V CDR1 and CDR2: SGHNT, YYREEE (reference sequence). The CDR3 loop spans 14 amino acids. This CDR3 is CASSRGASTDTQYF. CDR3 nucleotides: TGTGCCAGCAGCCGCGGAGCTAGCACAGATACGCAGTATTTT. The full variable domain, with the rest looked up from reference TRBV5-4 and TRBJ2-3, is ETGVTQSPTHLIKTRGQQVTLRCSSQSGHNTVSWYQQALGQGPQFIFQYYREEENGRGNFPPRFSGLQFPNYSSELNVNALELDDSALYLCASSRGASTDTQYFGPGTRLTVL.